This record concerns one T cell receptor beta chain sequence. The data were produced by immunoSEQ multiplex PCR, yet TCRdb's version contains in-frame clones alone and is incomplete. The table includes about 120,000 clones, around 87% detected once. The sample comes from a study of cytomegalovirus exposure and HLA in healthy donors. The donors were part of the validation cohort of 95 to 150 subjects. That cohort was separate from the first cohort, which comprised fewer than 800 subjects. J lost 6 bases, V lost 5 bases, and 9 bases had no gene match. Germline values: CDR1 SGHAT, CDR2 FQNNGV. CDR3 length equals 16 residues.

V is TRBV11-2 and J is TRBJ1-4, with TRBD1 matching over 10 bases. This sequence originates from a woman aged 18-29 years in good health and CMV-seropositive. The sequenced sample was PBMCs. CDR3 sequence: CASSPNYGTGDEKLFF. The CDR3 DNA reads TGTGCCAGCAGCCCCAATTACGGGACAGGGGATGAAAAACTGTTTTTT.